The clone carrying this T cell receptor (beta chain) has just a few counts. As yet, its antigen is unknown. The V gene end was trimmed by 3 bases and the J gene end by 8 bases; junction bases not matched to a gene: 11. CDR1 and CDR2 from the germline V gene are LGHNT and FRNRAP. The CDR3 is made up of 16 amino acids. Reverse transcribed after extraction, RNA yielded cDNA as the sequencing template. Repertoires were generated with immunoSEQ multiplex PCR, while TCRdb's copy carries only in-frame clones and drops some. The sample holds some 130,000 clones; roughly 50% are singletons and the top ten take about 19%. The data were taken from a study of CD8+ T cells in alopecia areata. Study results and limitations: Affected lesional scalp, above all in alopecia totalis/universalis, was more clonal than normal scalp.

Individuals with alopecia areata gave both lesional scalp punch biopsies and peripheral blood for collection. Separation by sorting yielded CD4+ and CD8+ T cells from PBMCs. The rearrangement joins TRBV12-5 to TRBJ2-1; 9 bases match TRBD1. The TCR comes from a human donor with alopecia areata. Sequenced material: CD8+ T cells sorted from blood, taken at week 0. The CDR3 region is CASGLSLTGGVYEQFF. DNA for the CDR3: TGTGCTAGTGGTTTATCCCTGACAGGGGGAGTCTATGAGCAGTTCTTC.